This T cell receptor (beta chain) was observed in a study of shared clonotypes between healthy human individuals. Study-wide points: Sequencing depth was predicted to influence how clonotypes are shared among donors. What limited the represented genetic and exposure-history diversity was the small number of donors.

Without sorting, samples used tens of millions of PBMCs for genomic DNA. This table comes from immunoSEQ multiplex PCR, and its TCRdb copy is limited to in-frame clones, with some not included. The repertoire holds nearly 500,000 clones, with 76% as singletons. Remarks on this clone: The antigen remains undetermined.

The CDR3 runs to 15 residues. CDR1 and CDR2 (germline): ENHRY, SYGVKD. Trimming took 3 bases from V and 0 from J, leaving 9 bases between them. The gene calls are TRBV10-3 and TRBJ1-3; D is ambiguous. The sample comprised PBMCs. This TCR was recovered from a woman aged 40 to 49 in good health. Some clones in this sample may be carry-over from other donors' samples. The CDR3 spells CAISDLPGSGNTIYF. The CDR3 nucleotides are TGTGCCATCAGTGATTTGCCAGGCTCTGGAAACACCATATATTTT.